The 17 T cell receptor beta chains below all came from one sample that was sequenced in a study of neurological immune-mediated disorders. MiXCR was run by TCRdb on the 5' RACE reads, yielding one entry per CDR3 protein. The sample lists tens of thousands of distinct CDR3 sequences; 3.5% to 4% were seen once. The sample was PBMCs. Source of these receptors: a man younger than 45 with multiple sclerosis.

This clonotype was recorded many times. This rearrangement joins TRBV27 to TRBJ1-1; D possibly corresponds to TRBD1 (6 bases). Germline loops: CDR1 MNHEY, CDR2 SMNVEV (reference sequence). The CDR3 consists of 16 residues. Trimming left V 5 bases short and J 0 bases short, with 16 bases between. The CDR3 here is CASSPSSGALNTEAFF. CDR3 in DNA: TGTGCCAGCAGTCCCTCCTCAGGGGCTTTGAACACTGAAGCTTTCTTT.

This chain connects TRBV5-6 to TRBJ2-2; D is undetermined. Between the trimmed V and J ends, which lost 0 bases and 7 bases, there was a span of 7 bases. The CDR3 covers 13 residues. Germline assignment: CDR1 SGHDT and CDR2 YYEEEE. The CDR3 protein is CASSLGYGGELFF. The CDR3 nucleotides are TGTGCCAGCAGCTTGGGCTACGGCGGGGAGCTGTTTTTT.

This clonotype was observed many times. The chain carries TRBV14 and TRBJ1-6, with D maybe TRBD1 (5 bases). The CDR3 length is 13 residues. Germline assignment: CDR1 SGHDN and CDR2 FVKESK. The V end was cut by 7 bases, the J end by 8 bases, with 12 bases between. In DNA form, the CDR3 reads TGTGCCAGCAACCAGGGTGGGCATTCACCCCTCCACTTT. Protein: CASNQGGHSPLHF.

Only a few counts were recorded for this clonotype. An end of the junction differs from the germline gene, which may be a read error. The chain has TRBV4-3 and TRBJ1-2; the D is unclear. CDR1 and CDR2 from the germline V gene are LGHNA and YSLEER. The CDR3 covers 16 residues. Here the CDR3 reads CASSQVRWSANNGYTF. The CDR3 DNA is TGCGCCAGCAGCCAAGTCCGGTGGTCAGCTAACAATGGCTACACCTTC.

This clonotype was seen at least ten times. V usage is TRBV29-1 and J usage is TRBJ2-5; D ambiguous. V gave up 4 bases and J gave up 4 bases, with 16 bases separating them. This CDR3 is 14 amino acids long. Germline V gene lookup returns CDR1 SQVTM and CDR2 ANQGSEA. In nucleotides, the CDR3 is TGCAGCGTTGGTTTAGGCTCCATGAGAGAGACCCAGTACTTC. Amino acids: CSVGLGSMRETQYF.

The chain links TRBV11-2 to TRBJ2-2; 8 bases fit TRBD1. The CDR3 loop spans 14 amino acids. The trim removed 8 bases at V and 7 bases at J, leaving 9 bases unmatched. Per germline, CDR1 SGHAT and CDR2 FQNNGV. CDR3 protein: CASCPTGANGELFF. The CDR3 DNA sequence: TGTGCCAGCTGTCCGACAGGGGCGAACGGGGAGCTGTTTTTT.

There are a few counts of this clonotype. CDR3 residues: CASSTRTGGGGYTF. In DNA, the CDR3 is TGTGCCAGCAGCACCAGGACAGGGGGGGGTGGCTACACCTTC. The chain links TRBV12-3 or TRBV12-4 to TRBJ1-2; 10 bases are a match to TRBD1. The junction had 8 bases not matched to a gene; V was cut back by 6 bases and J by 7 bases. The CDR3 totals 14 residues.

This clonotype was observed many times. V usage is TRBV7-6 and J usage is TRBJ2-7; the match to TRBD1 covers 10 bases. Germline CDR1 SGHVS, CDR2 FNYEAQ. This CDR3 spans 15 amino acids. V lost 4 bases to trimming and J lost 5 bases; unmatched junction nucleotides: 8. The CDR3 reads CASSSYPGQGNEQYF. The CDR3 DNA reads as TGTGCCAGCAGCTCATATCCGGGACAGGGGAACGAGCAGTACTTC.

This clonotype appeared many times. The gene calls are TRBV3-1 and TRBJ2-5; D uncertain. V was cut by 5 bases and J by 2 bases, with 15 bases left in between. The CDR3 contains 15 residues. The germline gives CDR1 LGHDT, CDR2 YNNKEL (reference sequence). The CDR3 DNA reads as TGTGCCAGCAGCTACTTGGGTGGTGGACAAGAGACCCAGTACTTC. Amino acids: CASSYLGGGQETQYF.

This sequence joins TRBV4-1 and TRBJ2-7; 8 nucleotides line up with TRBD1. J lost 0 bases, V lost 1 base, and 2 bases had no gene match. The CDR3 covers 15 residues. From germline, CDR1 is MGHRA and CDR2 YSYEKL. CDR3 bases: TGCGCCAGCAGCCAAGCCGGGACAGGCTCCTACGAGCAGTACTTC. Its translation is CASSQAGTGSYEQYF.

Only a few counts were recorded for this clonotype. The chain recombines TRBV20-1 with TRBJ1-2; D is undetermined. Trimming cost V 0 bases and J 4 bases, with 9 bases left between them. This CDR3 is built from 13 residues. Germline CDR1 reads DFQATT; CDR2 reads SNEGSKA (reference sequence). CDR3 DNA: TGCAGTGCTAGAGATCCGGTTTTCTATGGCTACACCTTC. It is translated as CSARDPVFYGYTF.

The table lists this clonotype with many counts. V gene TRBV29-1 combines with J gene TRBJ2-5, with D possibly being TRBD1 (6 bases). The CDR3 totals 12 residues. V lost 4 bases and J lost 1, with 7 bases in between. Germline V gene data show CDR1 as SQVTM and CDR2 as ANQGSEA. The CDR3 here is CSVVTGQETQYF. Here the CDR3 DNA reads TGCAGCGTTGTGACAGGCCAAGAGACCCAGTACTTC.

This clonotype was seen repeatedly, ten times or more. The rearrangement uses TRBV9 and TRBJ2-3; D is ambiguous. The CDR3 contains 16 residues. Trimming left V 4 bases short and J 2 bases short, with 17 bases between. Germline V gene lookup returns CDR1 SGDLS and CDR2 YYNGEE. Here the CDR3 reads CASSPGRRPHTDTQYF. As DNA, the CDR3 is TGTGCCAGCAGCCCCGGCCGCAGACCCCACACAGATACGCAGTATTTT.

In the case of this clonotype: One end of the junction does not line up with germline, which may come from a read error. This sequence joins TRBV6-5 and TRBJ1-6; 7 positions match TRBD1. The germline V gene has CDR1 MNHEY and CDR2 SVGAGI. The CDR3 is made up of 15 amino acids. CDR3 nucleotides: TGTGCCAGCAGTTACTCGAGGCAGGGGGATTCACCCCTCAACTTT. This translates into CASSYSRQGDSPLNF.

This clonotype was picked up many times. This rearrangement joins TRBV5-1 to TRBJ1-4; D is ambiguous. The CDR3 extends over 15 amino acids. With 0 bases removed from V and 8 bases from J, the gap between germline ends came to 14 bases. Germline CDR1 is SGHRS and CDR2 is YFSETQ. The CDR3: CASSLDLDPSEKLFF. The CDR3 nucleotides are TGCGCCAGCAGCTTGGATCTGGACCCTAGCGAAAAACTGTTTTTT.

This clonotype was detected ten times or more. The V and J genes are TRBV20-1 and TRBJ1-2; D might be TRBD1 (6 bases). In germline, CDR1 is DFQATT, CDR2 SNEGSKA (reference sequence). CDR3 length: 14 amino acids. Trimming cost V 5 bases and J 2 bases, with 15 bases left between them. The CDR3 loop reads CSAERGEINYGYTF. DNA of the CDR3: TGCAGTGCTGAAAGGGGGGAGATAAACTATGGCTACACCTTC.

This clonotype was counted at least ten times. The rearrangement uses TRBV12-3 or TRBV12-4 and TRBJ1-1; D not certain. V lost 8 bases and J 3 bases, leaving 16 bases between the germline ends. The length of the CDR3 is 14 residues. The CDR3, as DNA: TGTGCCAGCCTTGAGAAGACTAGATACACTGAAGCTTTCTTT. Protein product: CASLEKTRYTEAFF.